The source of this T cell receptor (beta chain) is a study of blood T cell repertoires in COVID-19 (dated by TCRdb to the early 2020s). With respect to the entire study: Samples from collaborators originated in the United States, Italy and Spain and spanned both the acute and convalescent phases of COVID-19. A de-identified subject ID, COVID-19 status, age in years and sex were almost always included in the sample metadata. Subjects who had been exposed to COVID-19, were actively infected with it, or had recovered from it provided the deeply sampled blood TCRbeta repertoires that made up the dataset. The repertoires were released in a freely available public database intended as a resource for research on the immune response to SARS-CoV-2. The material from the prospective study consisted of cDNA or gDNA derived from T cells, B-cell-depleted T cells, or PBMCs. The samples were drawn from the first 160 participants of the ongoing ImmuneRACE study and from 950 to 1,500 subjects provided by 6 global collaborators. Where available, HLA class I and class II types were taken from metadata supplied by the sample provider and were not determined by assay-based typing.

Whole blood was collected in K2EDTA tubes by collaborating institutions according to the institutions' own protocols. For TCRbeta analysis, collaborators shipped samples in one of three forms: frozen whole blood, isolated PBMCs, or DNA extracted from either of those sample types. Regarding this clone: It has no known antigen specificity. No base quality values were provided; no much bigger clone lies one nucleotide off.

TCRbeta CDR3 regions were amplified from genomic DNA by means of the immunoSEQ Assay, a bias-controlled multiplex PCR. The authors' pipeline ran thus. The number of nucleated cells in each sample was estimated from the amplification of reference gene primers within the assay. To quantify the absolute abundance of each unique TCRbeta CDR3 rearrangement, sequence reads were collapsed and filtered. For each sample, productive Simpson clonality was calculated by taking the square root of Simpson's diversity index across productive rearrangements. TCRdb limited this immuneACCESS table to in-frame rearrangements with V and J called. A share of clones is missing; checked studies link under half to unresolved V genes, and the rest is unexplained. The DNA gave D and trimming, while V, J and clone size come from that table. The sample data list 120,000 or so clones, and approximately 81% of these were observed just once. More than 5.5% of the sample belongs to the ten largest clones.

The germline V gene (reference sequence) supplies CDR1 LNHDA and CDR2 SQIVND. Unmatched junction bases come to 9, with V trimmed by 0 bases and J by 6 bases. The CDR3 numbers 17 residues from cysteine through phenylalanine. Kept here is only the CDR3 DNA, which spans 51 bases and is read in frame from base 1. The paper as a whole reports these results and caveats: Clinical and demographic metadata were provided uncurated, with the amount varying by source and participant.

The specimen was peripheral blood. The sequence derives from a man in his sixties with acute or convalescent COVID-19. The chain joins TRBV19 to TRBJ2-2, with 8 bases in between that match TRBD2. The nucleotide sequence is TGTGCCAGTAGTATAGATAATCGCGGGGGGCCGTCCGGGGAGCTGTTTTTT. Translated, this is CASSIDNRGGPSGELFF.